Listed here are 4 T cell receptor beta chains from one sample, sequenced in a study of beta chain features in type 1 diabetes. Sequencing targeted expressed TCRB transcripts, as all isolated RNA had been reverse transcribed. Assay: immunoSEQ multiplex PCR; the TCRdb copy retains only in-frame clones and omits some. This sample has roughly 500,000 clones, with 30% found just once. Sequencing was carried out using naive CD4+ T cells from blood. The receptors originated from a man in his late teens or twenties in good health.

V is TRBV2 and J is TRBJ2-3; D might be TRBD2 (6 bases). The CDR3 is 16 amino acids. Germline V gives CDR1 SNHLY, CDR2 FYNNEI. Trimming stripped 1 base from V and 0 bases from J, with 11 bases between. DNA for the CDR3: TGTGCCAGCAGTGAAGGTCTAGCGCCTAGCACAGATACGCAGTATTTT. Its protein is CASSEGLAPSTDTQYF.

V is TRBV23-1 and J is TRBJ2-5, with D possibly matching TRBD1 (6 bases). TRBV23-1 is an ORF, and what it does is uncertain. The CDR3 has 17 amino acids. Trimming took off 0 bases at V and 2 bases at J, with 16 bases between the two ends. CDR3 loop: CASSQSTQGLHQETQYF. CDR3 DNA: TGCGCCAGCAGTCAATCAACACAGGGCTTACATCAAGAGACCCAGTACTTC.

This clone showed up just a few times. The V call is TRBV29-1, the J call TRBJ2-1; 12 bases are shared with TRBD2. The V and J ends lost 6 bases and 10 bases, in that order; junction bases with no gene match: 10. There are 14 residues in the CDR3. Germline V gene lookup returns CDR1 SQVTM and CDR2 ANQGSEA. The CDR3 reads CSVSLAGGPWEQFF. In nucleotides, the CDR3 is TGCAGCGTGTCTCTAGCGGGAGGGCCTTGGGAGCAGTTCTTC.

The chain uses TRBV30 and TRBJ2-1; D is unresolved. CDR1 GTSNPN and CDR2 SVGIG come from the germline V gene (reference sequence). The CDR3 sequence is 13 residues long. CDR3 in amino acids: CAYGPSSYNEQFF. The CDR3 nucleotides are TGTGCTTACGGGCCGAGCTCCTACAATGAGCAGTTCTTC.